Presented here are 31 T cell receptor beta chains from one specimen sequenced in a study of T cell changes during pregnancy in multiple sclerosis. Profiling relied on immunoSEQ multiplex PCR, and the TCRdb table lists in-frame clones only, not all of them. Among under 75,000 clones listed, around nine tenths were seen once. Sequencing used peripheral blood, obtained in the third trimester of pregnancy. The receptors stem from a female donor in good health, enrolled as a control in a pregnancy study.

V gene TRBV12-5 combines with J gene TRBJ1-1; D call uncertain. The V end was cut by 2 bases, the J end by 5 bases, with 9 bases between. The CDR3 consists of 13 residues. CDR1 LGHNT and CDR2 FRNRAP come from the germline V gene. CDR3 sequence reads: CASGLRLMTEAFF. CDR3 coding DNA: TGTGCTAGTGGTTTGCGACTTATGACTGAAGCTTTCTTT.

This chain joins TRBV27 and TRBJ1-5, with D tentatively TRBD1 (6 bases). The CDR3 runs 15 residues. Germline lookup yields CDR1 MNHEY and CDR2 SMNVEV (reference sequence). With 3 bases removed from V and 1 base from J, the gap between germline ends came to 10 bases. For the CDR3, the DNA is TGTGCCAGCAGTTTTAGCAGGGGCAGCAATCAGCCCCAGCATTTT. Translated, it gives CASSFSRGSNQPQHF.

This clone has only one observation. The J gene is TRBJ1-5, the V gene TRBV12-5; 10 bases align to TRBD1. The V gene end was trimmed by 5 bases and the J gene end by 1 base; junction bases not matched to a gene: 8. Per germline, CDR1 LGHNT and CDR2 FRNRAP. The CDR3 extends over 17 amino acids. The CDR3 region is CASGQGQGRGSNQPQHF. CDR3 nucleotide sequence: TGTGCTAGTGGTCAGGGACAGGGGAGGGGAAGCAATCAGCCCCAGCATTTT.

The chain uses TRBV18 and TRBJ1-5; D perhaps matches TRBD1 (5 bases). The CDR3 has 13 residues. V was clipped by 3 bases and J by 4 bases, with 7 bases between them. Germline CDR1 reads KGHSH; CDR2 reads LQKENI. CDR3 DNA: TGTGCCAGCTCACCGAACAGGAATCAGCCCCAGCATTTT. Translated: CASSPNRNQPQHF. Full variable domain (rest looked up from reference TRBV18 and TRBJ1-5): NAGVMQNPRHLVRRRGQEARLRCSPMKGHSHVYWYRQLPEEGLKFMVYLQKENIIDESGMPKERFSAEFPKEGPSILRIQQVVRGDSAAYFCASSPNRNQPQHFGDGTRLSIL.

The rearrangement uses TRBV11-3 and TRBJ1-2; D is perhaps TRBD1 (5 bases). The CDR3 spans 15 residues. Germline CDR1 and CDR2: SGHNT and YENEEA. The germline V and J ends were trimmed by 1 base and 4 bases, with 13 bases remaining between them. The DNA of the CDR3 is TGTGCCAGCAGCTTAGGTAGGGGCGCTGGCTATGGCTACACCTTC. The encoded protein is CASSLGRGAGYGYTF.

This sequence joins TRBV5-1 and TRBJ1-5; D not certain. Germline V lookup: CDR1 SGHRS, CDR2 YFSETQ. CDR3 length equals 15 residues. V was pared by 4 bases and J by 0 bases, with 11 bases between. CDR3 in amino acids: CASSLSGDSNQPQHF. CDR3 DNA: TGCGCCAGCAGCCTATCCGGGGATAGCAATCAGCCCCAGCATTTT.

The chain couples TRBV30 to TRBJ1-4; D possibly corresponds to TRBD1 (5 bases). Germline V gene sequence: CDR1 GTSNPN, CDR2 SVGIG (reference sequence). The V end lost 3 bases, the J end lost 10 bases, and 18 bases lay between the germline ends. The CDR3 runs to 14 residues. The CDR3 is CAWSEDPAGGKLFF. The DNA of the CDR3 is TGTGCCTGGAGCGAGGACCCCGCCGGGGGAAAACTGTTTTTT.

This chain uses TRBV9 with TRBJ2-3; D is unclear. V was trimmed by 0 bases and J by 5 bases, leaving 10 bases between them. Germline lookup yields CDR1 SGDLS and CDR2 YYNGEE. The CDR3 contains 14 residues. The CDR3: CASSVGGYLDTQYF. Written as DNA, the CDR3 is TGTGCCAGCAGCGTAGGAGGCTACTTAGATACGCAGTATTTT.

This chain links TRBV5-1 with TRBJ2-7; 7 nucleotides match TRBD1. Losses at the gene ends were 3 bases for V and 0 bases for J; bases not matched to a gene: 3. CDR3 size: 14 residues. Germline V gene sequence: CDR1 SGHRS, CDR2 YFSETQ. The CDR3 bases are TGCGCCAGCAGCTCCGGGACAGCCTCCTACGAGCAGTACTTC. The encoded protein is CASSSGTASYEQYF.

V usage is TRBV11-2 and J usage is TRBJ2-5; D uncertain. V shed 3 bases and J shed 4 bases, with 9 bases lying between them. The CDR3 runs 13 residues. Germline loops: CDR1 SGHAT, CDR2 FQNNGV. For the CDR3, the DNA is TGTGCCAGCAGCTTTACTAATCGAGAGACCCAGTACTTC. It is translated as CASSFTNRETQYF.

The V call is TRBV27, the J call TRBJ1-2; no clear D. Germline-derived CDR1 and CDR2 are MNHEY and SMNVEV (reference sequence). The CDR3 extends over 14 amino acids. V dropped 0 bases and J dropped 2 bases, with 7 bases sitting between them. CDR3 sequence: CASSLSAGNYGYTF. In nucleotides, the CDR3 is TGTGCCAGCAGTTTATCAGCCGGGAACTATGGCTACACCTTC.

V and J are TRBV27 and TRBJ2-2, with 11 bases aligning to TRBD2. This CDR3 is built from 17 residues. The trim removed 6 bases at V and 3 bases at J, leaving 9 bases unmatched. Germline lookup yields CDR1 MNHEY and CDR2 SMNVEV (reference sequence). Here the CDR3 reads CASSRRTSGGHTGELFF. Written as DNA, the CDR3 is TGTGCCAGCAGCCGACGCACTAGCGGGGGCCACACCGGGGAGCTGTTTTTT.

The chain carries TRBV28 and TRBJ2-5; 8 bases are a match to TRBD2. The V segment lost 7 bases and the J segment 5 bases; nucleotides outside the gene matches: 9. Per germline, CDR1 MDHEN and CDR2 SYDVKM. There are 14 residues in the CDR3. This CDR3 reads CASTLSGEAETQYF. CDR3 coding DNA: TGTGCCAGCACTCTTAGCGGGGAGGCGGAGACCCAGTACTTC.

This clone is a singleton in its sample. DNA of the CDR3: TGTGCCAGCAGCGTCCAGGGGGGAGACTATGGCTACACCTTC. Protein product: CASSVQGGDYGYTF. The J gene is TRBJ1-2, the V gene TRBV7-2; 7 nucleotides agree with TRBD1. CDR3 length: 14 amino acids. Germline V gene sequence: CDR1 SGHTA, CDR2 FQGNSA. J was trimmed by 3 bases and V by 5 bases; bases with no gene match: 6.

This chain joins TRBV7-2 and TRBJ2-1; 9 positions match TRBD2. CDR1 and CDR2 (germline): SGHTA, FQGNSA. V dropped 3 bases and J dropped 7; count of bases not matched to a gene: 4. The CDR3 totals 14 residues. CDR3 in DNA: TGTGCCAGCAGCTTTAGCGGGGGAAGGAATGAGCAGTTCTTC. It translates to CASSFSGGRNEQFF.

The chain couples TRBV5-1 to TRBJ2-3, with 7 bases that match TRBD2. Per the germline V gene, CDR1 is SGHRS and CDR2 is YFSETQ. Trimming took 4 bases from V and 5 from J; bases not matched to a gene: 10. The CDR3 covers 15 residues. In DNA, the CDR3 is TGCGCCAGCAGCCCCTCTGCGAGGGAGGGAGATACGCAGTATTTT. This codes for CASSPSAREGDTQYF.

DNA of the CDR3: TGTGCCAGCAGCTTTAGCGGGAGGGAATACAATGAGCAGTTCTTC. The encoded protein is CASSFSGREYNEQFF. This rearrangement joins TRBV7-3 to TRBJ2-1, with 11 positions matching TRBD2. This CDR3 comprises 15 residues. The J segment lost 4 bases and the V segment lost 3 bases, leaving 2 bases of the junction unmatched. Germline CDR1 reads SGHTA; CDR2 reads FQGTGA.

The chain joins TRBV9 to TRBJ2-7, with TRBD1 identical over 9 bases. The V gene's germline CDR1 is SGDLS and CDR2 YYNGEE. V trimming: 3 bases; J trimming: 3 bases; junction bases outside the gene matches: 10. This CDR3 contains 16 residues. CDR3 protein: CASSASPGGQGYEQYF. In nucleotides, the CDR3 is TGTGCCAGCAGCGCCAGCCCGGGGGGACAGGGCTACGAGCAGTACTTC.

V gene TRBV7-2 combines with J gene TRBJ2-3; 8 positions agree with TRBD2. The germline V gene encodes CDR1 SGHTA and CDR2 FQGNSA. The V gene end was trimmed by 3 bases and the J gene end by 2 bases; junction bases not matched to a gene: 7. The CDR3 loop spans 16 amino acids. The CDR3 DNA reads as TGTGCCAGCAGCTTCCTCGGGACTAGGATCACAGATACGCAGTATTTT. Translation gives CASSFLGTRITDTQYF.

This clone was seen only a few times. The chain combines TRBV6-4 with TRBJ2-3, with TRBD2 matching 12 bases. The CDR3 runs to 15 residues. The germline gives CDR1 MRHNA, CDR2 SNTAGT. J was trimmed by 5 bases and V by 3 bases; bases with no gene match: 3. The CDR3 loop reads CASSELAGGGDTQYF. CDR3 nucleotide sequence: TGTGCCAGCAGTGAACTAGCGGGGGGCGGAGATACGCAGTATTTT.

The rearrangement uses TRBV30 and TRBJ1-1; D is ambiguous. This CDR3 is built from 12 residues. Looked up from germline, CDR1 is GTSNPN and CDR2 is SVGIG (reference sequence). Trimming shortened V by 0 bases and J by 9 bases, and 11 bases separated the two germline ends. This chain's CDR3 is CAWSVQVSKAFF. The CDR3 coding sequence is TGTGCCTGGAGTGTACAAGTTTCAAAAGCTTTCTTT.

The chain combines TRBV5-1 with TRBJ1-3; D is possibly TRBD1 (5 bases). The CDR3 runs to 15 residues. Germline lookup yields CDR1 SGHRS and CDR2 YFSETQ. Between the trimmed V and J ends, which lost 0 bases and 4 bases, there was a span of 11 bases. In nucleotides, the CDR3 is TGCGCCAGCAGCTTGGTAGGCGGGGACGGAAACACCATATATTTT. Translation gives CASSLVGGDGNTIYF.

This rearrangement joins TRBV28 to TRBJ2-2, with D possibly TRBD2 on 5 matching bases. Germline loops: CDR1 MDHEN, CDR2 SYDVKM. The CDR3 has 12 amino acids. V was clipped by 7 bases and J by 5 bases, with 8 bases between them. The CDR3 DNA sequence: TGTGCCAGCAAATCGGGGACCGGGGAGCTGTTTTTT. This gives the protein CASKSGTGELFF.

V usage is TRBV11-3 and J usage is TRBJ2-5, with 8 nucleotides matching TRBD1. CDR3 size: 15 residues. The germline gives CDR1 SGHNT, CDR2 YENEEA. Trimming took 2 bases from V and 5 from J; bases not matched to a gene: 7. This chain's CDR3 is CASSLYGTGGETQYF. The CDR3 DNA follows: TGTGCCAGCAGCTTATACGGGACAGGCGGTGAGACCCAGTACTTC.

V gene TRBV28 combines with J gene TRBJ1-3; D is unresolved. This CDR3 is built from 15 residues. CDR1 is MDHEN, CDR2 SYDVKM, per germline. V lost 6 bases and J lost 0, with 12 bases in between. CDR3 in amino acids: CASSVQRVSGNTIYF. As DNA, the CDR3 is TGTGCCAGCAGCGTCCAACGGGTCTCTGGAAACACCATATATTTT.

V is TRBV10-3 and J is TRBJ1-4, with D possibly TRBD1 on 6 matching bases. In germline, CDR1 is ENHRY, CDR2 SYGVKD. CDR3 length: 13 amino acids. V lost 10 bases and J lost 7, with 16 bases in between. DNA for the CDR3: TGTGCCAGCACAGACAGGATCTCTGAAAAACTGTTTTTT. Amino acid sequence: CASTDRISEKLFF.

The chain employs TRBV20-1 and TRBJ2-7; a weak D match, TRBD2 (5 bases). Germline V CDR1 and CDR2: DFQATT, SNEGSKA (reference sequence). The CDR3 spans 10 residues. Trimming took off 6 bases at V and 5 bases at J, with 8 bases between the two ends. The CDR3: CSAGIDEQYF. In DNA, the CDR3 is TGCAGTGCCGGGATCGACGAGCAGTACTTC.

J is TRBJ2-3 and V is TRBV7-2; D is possibly TRBD2 (7 bases). CDR3 length equals 13 residues. V shed 8 bases and J shed 2 bases, with 11 bases lying between them. CDR1 is SGHTA, CDR2 FQGNSA, per germline. This chain's CDR3 is CASGGGPTDTQYF. The CDR3 DNA sequence: TGTGCCAGCGGCGGGGGCCCCACAGATACGCAGTATTTT.

As regards this clone: Mismatch with germline at one junction end may stem from a read error. The chain links TRBV18 to TRBJ1-1; D is perhaps TRBD1 (6 bases). This CDR3 has 16 amino acids. The V gene's germline CDR1 is KGHSH and CDR2 LQKENI. The CDR3 nucleotides read TGTGCCAGCTCTCCACTCCCGGACAGAATGAACACTGAAGCTTTCTTT. Its protein product is CASSPLPDRMNTEAFF.

The chain joins TRBV4-1 to TRBJ2-1; 8 bases are a match to TRBD2. Germline CDR1 and CDR2: MGHRA and YSYEKL. V lost 2 bases to trimming and J lost 2 bases; unmatched junction nucleotides: 11. The CDR3 is made up of 18 amino acids. The CDR3 region is CASSQKMGVAGPYNEQFF. The CDR3 DNA follows: TGCGCCAGCAGCCAAAAGATGGGAGTAGCGGGGCCCTACAATGAGCAGTTCTTC.

The chain carries TRBV5-1 and TRBJ2-7, with 12 bases lining up with TRBD1. The CDR3 is 15 amino acids. V dropped 4 bases and J dropped 4; count of bases not matched to a gene: 6. The germline V gene has CDR1 SGHRS and CDR2 YFSETQ. In nucleotides, the CDR3 is TGCGCCAGCAGCCTCCGGGACAGGGGGCAGTACGAGCAGTACTTC. Translation gives CASSLRDRGQYEQYF. The whole variable domain, filled in from reference TRBV5-1 and TRBJ2-7, reads KAGVTQTPRYLIKTRGQQVTLSCSPISGHRSVSWYQQTPGQGLQFLFEYFSETQRNKGNFPGRFSGRQFSNSRSEMNVSTLELGDSALYLCASSLRDRGQYEQYFGPGTRLTVT.